Sequencing of this TCR beta chain was carried out in a study of blood T cell repertoires in COVID-19. Study in general: The origin of the acute and convalescent COVID-19 samples was the United States, Italy and Spain. The cDNA or gDNA used as material had been derived from T cells, B-cell-depleted T cells, or PBMCs.

Original methodology: Amplification of reference gene primers was used by the study to estimate nucleated cell counts. The assay was immunoSEQ multiplex PCR, and TCRdb's table has in-frame clones only and misses some. D and trimming were read from the DNA, whereas the V and J calls and clone size are those reported in that table. This table has 85,000 to 120,000 clones, approximately 92% appearing once. CDR1 is MGHRA and CDR2 is YSYEKL in the germline V gene. V lost 5 bases and J 0 bases, leaving 14 bases between the germline ends. CDR3 length: 16 residues. The genes are TRBV4-1 and TRBJ2-1, with D tentatively TRBD1 (5 bases). This TCR came from a man between 18 and 29 years old with acute or convalescent COVID-19. What was sequenced was peripheral blood. CDR3 protein: CASSKMTVSSYNEQFF. The CDR3 coding sequence is TGCGCCAGCAGCAAGATGACAGTGAGCTCCTACAATGAGCAGTTCTTC.